The 14 T cell receptor beta chains listed next were all sequenced from one sample in a study of blood T cell repertoires in COVID-19. This table comes from immunoSEQ multiplex PCR, and its TCRdb copy is limited to in-frame clones, with some not included. The table has tens of thousands of clones, 79% seen once. Sequenced input: peripheral blood. The source of these receptors is a man aged 55-75 years with active or convalescent COVID-19.

This clone was seen a handful of times. The chain joins TRBV5-6 to TRBJ1-2; maybe TRBD1 (5 bases). The CDR3 loop spans 13 amino acids. V lost 0 bases to trimming and J lost 7 bases, with 10 bases between them. Germline CDR1 is SGHDT and CDR2 is YYEEEE. The CDR3 region is CASSLGGGSGYTF. Here the CDR3 DNA reads TGTGCCAGCAGCTTGGGGGGCGGTTCTGGCTACACCTTC.

This clone has ten or more counts. CDR3 nucleotides: TGCGCCAGCAGCTTGGTGGGCCGGGGAAGCTACAATGAGCAGTTCTTC. Residues: CASSLVGRGSYNEQFF. J is TRBJ2-1 and V is TRBV5-1, with TRBD2 as a possible D gene (5 bases). The CDR3 contains 16 residues. Germline-derived CDR1 and CDR2 are SGHRS and YFSETQ. Trimming pared 0 bases from V and 3 bases from J, leaving 13 bases between.

This clone was detected once. The chain joins TRBV5-1 to TRBJ2-5, with 9 bases fitting TRBD1. This CDR3 has 15 residues. Germline V gene data show CDR1 as SGHRS and CDR2 as YFSETQ. The trim removed 4 bases at V and 4 bases at J, leaving 8 bases unmatched. The chain's CDR3 is CASSASGQGVETQYF. The DNA of the CDR3 is TGCGCCAGCAGCGCCTCGGGACAGGGAGTAGAGACCCAGTACTTC.

This clone showed up many times. The chain combines TRBV5-5 with TRBJ1-4; D remains ambiguous. Deletions cut 0 bases from V and 2 bases from J, with 20 bases between. The CDR3 covers 19 residues. Germline-derived CDR1 and CDR2 are SGHKS and YYEKEE (reference sequence). The CDR3 DNA reads TGTGCCAGCAGCTTGGTACCGAACCCCACTGGTCGGACTAATGAAAAACTGTTTTTT. This encodes CASSLVPNPTGRTNEKLFF.

The chain combines TRBV6-5 with TRBJ1-3; D might be TRBD1 (6 bases). The CDR3 is 15 residues long. The germline gives CDR1 MNHEY, CDR2 SVGAGI. V lost 0 bases and J 5 bases, leaving 11 bases between the germline ends. In DNA, the CDR3 is TGTGCCAGCAGTTACTCTACAGGGTTACGAAACACCATATATTTT. Protein: CASSYSTGLRNTIYF.

V and J are TRBV15 and TRBJ2-1; 7 nucleotides line up with TRBD2. Germline-derived CDR1 and CDR2 are LNHNV and YYDKDF (reference sequence). The CDR3 is 16 residues long. Trimming removed 0 bases from V and 2 bases from J; junction bases left unmatched: 4. CDR3 nucleotides: TGTGCCACCAGCAGAGATCGGCTAGCGGCCTACAATGAGCAGTTCTTC. Translated, it gives CATSRDRLAAYNEQFF.

This clone has just one count. The J gene is TRBJ2-5, the V gene TRBV5-4, with D possibly being TRBD1 or TRBD2 (7 bases each). The V gene lost 4 bases and the J gene lost 3 bases, with 13 bases spanning the gap. The CDR3 has 14 amino acids. The germline gives CDR1 SGHNT, CDR2 YYREEE (reference sequence). In DNA, the CDR3 is TGTGCCAGCAGCCTGGGGGGGACAGAAGAGACCCAGTACTTC. Residues: CASSLGGTEETQYF.

This clone has more than one count but fewer than ten. The J gene is TRBJ1-1, the V gene TRBV9; 9 bases are shared with TRBD1. With V trimmed by 6 bases and J by 3 bases, 6 bases remained unmatched. The CDR3 has 14 amino acids. Germline V gene data show CDR1 as SGDLS and CDR2 as YYNGEE. The CDR3 DNA sequence: TGTGCCAGCAACCGACAGGGGGGGGACACTGAAGCTTTCTTT. Translation gives CASNRQGGDTEAFF. Full variable domain (remainder filled in from reference TRBV9 and TRBJ1-1): DSGVTQTPKHLITATGQRVTLRCSPRSGDLSVYWYQQSLDQGLQFLIQYYNGEERAKGNILERFSAQQFPDLHSELNLSSLELGDSALYFCASNRQGGDTEAFFGQGTRLTVV.

The chain has TRBV6-5 and TRBJ2-3; 9 positions agree with TRBD2. The V gene end was trimmed by 7 bases and the J gene end by 2 bases; junction bases not matched to a gene: 4. The CDR3 totals 14 residues. Germline CDR1 MNHEY, CDR2 SVGAGI. The DNA of the CDR3 is TGTGCCAGCATGGCTAGCGGGGTCACAGATACGCAGTATTTT. This sequence encodes CASMASGVTDTQYF.

The chain links TRBV4-2 to TRBJ1-2; no reliable D call. CDR1 and CDR2 from the germline V gene are LGHNA and YNFKEQ. Trimming cost V 4 bases and J 1 base, with 4 bases left between them. The CDR3 extends over 12 amino acids. The CDR3 bases are TGTGCCAGCAGCCTCGTTAACTATGGCTACACCTTC. Its translation: CASSLVNYGYTF.

The chain has TRBV5-1 and TRBJ2-2; the D gene is possibly TRBD2 (5 bases). Germline assignment: CDR1 SGHRS and CDR2 YFSETQ. Trimming pared 0 bases from V and 3 bases from J, leaving 9 bases between. The length of the CDR3 is 15 residues. Here the CDR3 DNA reads TGCGCCAGCAGCTTGGGATTCGGGGACACCGGGGAGCTGTTTTTT. Translating gives CASSLGFGDTGELFF. The variable domain in full, with the rest retrieved from reference TRBV5-1 and TRBJ2-2, is KAGVTQTPRYLIKTRGQQVTLSCSPISGHRSVSWYQQTPGQGLQFLFEYFSETQRNKGNFPGRFSGRQFSNSRSEMNVSTLELGDSALYLCASSLGFGDTGELFFGEGSRLTVL.

V is TRBV24-1 and J is TRBJ2-3; TRBD1 agrees at 8 bases. The CDR3 contains 16 residues. Per the germline V gene, CDR1 is KGHDR and CDR2 is SFDVKD. V was pared by 4 bases and J by 2 bases, with 7 bases of the junction left unmatched. CDR3 residues: CATSEMTGEATDTQYF. CDR3 DNA: TGTGCCACCAGTGAGATGACAGGGGAGGCCACAGATACGCAGTATTTT.

The rearrangement joins TRBV28 to TRBJ1-1; D gene unclear. The V and J ends lost 7 bases and 10 bases respectively, with 19 bases between them. The germline gives CDR1 MDHEN, CDR2 SYDVKM. This CDR3 region has 13 residues. The CDR3 DNA reads as TGTGCCAGCACCACCAGGCCAGTAGTCGTAGCTTTCTTT. Amino acids: CASTTRPVVVAFF.

This clone was picked up one time. The genes are TRBV5-4 and TRBJ2-6, with TRBD1 identical over 9 bases. CDR3 length equals 16 residues. After removal of 7 bases from V and 0 bases from J, the junction contained 5 bases not matched to a gene. Germline CDR1 SGHNT, CDR2 YYREEE (reference sequence). This CDR3 reads CASRGQGSSGANVLTF. The CDR3 DNA follows: TGTGCCAGCCGGGGACAGGGTAGCTCTGGGGCCAACGTCCTGACTTTC.